Sequencing of this T cell receptor (beta chain) was carried out in a study of T-cell memory formation after mild COVID-19. For the study at large: The two donors had largely donor-specific TCR clusters. General study findings and limits: Day 15 to 85 contractors were CD4/CD8 balanced; later expanders leaned CD4+.

Researchers used 5'RACE with constant-segment primers to make TCR alpha and TCR beta cDNA libraries that carry sample barcodes and UMIs. TCRdb re-derived calls from the 5' RACE reads in MiXCR, one entry per CDR3 protein. The data show fewer than 250,000 distinct CDR3 sequences, 8% to 11% seen once. This clonotype was counted a few times. Its target is not known. The specimen was PBMCs or a T cell subset sorted from them (not recorded which). This TCR derives from a man between 18 and 35 years old who had mild COVID-19 (a few samples of this study predate the infection). Cell type and time point are not known.

The CDR3 DNA sequence: TGTGCCAGCACTTCGGGACACACTGAAGCTTTCTTT. Translated, it gives CASTSGHTEAFF. J is TRBJ1-1 and V is TRBV6-5, with D possibly being TRBD1 (5 bases). Trimming stripped 7 bases from V and 3 bases from J, with 9 bases between. CDR1 is MNHEY and CDR2 is SVGAGI in the germline V gene. The CDR3 covers 12 residues.